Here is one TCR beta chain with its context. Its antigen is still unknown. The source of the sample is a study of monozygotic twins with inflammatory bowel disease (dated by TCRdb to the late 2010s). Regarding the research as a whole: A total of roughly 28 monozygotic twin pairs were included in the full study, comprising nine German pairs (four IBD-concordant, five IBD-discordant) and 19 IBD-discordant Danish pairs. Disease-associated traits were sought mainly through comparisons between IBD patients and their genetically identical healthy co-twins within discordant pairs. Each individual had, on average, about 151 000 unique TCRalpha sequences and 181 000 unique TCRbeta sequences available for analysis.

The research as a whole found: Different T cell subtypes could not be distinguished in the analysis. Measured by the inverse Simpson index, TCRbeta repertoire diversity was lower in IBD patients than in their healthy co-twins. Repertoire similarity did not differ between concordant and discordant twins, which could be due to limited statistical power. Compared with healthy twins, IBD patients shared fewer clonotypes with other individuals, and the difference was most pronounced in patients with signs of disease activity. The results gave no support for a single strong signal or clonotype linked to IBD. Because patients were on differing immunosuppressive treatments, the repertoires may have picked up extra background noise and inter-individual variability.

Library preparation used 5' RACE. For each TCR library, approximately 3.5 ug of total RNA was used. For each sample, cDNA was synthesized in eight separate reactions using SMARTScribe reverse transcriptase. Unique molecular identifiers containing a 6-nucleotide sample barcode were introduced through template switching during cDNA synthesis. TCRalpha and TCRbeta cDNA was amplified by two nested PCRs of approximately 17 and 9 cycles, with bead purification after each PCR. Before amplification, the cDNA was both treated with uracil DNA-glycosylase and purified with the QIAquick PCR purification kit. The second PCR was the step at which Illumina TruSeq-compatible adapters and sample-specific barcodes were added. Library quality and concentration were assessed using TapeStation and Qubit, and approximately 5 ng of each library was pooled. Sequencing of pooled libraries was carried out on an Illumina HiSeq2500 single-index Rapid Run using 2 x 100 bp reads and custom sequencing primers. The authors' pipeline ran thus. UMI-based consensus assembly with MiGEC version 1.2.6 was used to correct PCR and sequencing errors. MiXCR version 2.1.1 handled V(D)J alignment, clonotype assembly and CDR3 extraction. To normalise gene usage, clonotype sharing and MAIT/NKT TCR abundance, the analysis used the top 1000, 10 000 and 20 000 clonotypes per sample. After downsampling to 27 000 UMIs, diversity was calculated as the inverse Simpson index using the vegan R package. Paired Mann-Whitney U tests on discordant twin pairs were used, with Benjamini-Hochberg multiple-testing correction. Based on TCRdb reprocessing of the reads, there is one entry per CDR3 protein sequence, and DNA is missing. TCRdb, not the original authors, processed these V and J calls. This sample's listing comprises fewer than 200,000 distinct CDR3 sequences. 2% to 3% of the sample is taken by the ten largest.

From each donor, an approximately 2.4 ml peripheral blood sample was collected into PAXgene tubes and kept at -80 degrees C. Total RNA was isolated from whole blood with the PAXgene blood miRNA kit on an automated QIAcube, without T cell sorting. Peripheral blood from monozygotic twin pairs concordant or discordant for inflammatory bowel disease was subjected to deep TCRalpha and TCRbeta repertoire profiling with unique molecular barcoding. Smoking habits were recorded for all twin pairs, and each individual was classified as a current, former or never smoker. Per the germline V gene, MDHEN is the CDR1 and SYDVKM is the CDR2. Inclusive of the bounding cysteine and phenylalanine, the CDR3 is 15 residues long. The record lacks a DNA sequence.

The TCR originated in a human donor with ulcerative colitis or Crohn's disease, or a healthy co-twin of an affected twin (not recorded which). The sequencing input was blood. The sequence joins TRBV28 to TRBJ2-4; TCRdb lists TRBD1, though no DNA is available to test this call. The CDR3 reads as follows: CASSASRVGKNIQYF.